This entry features one T cell receptor (beta chain) sequence. Measured with immunoSEQ multiplex PCR; TCRdb has only the in-frame clones, and not every one. The table includes about 84,000 clones, around 84% detected once. V was clipped by 0 bases and J by 7 bases, with 19 bases between them. Germline values: CDR1 SGHVS, CDR2 FNYEAQ. This CDR3 has 18 amino acids. The sample comes from a study of OX40 agonist ivuxolimab in advanced cancers. The chain recombines TRBV7-6 with TRBJ1-6, with D possibly being TRBD1 (5 bases). The receptor was derived from an adult with an advanced solid tumor such as melanoma, head and neck, liver or kidney cancer. Sample: CD4+ or CD8+ T cells sorted from blood, taken in a trial of the OX40 agonist ivuxolimab. CDR3 amino acids: CASSLAGREAASNSPLHF. DNA for the CDR3: TGTGCCAGCAGCTTAGCGGGCAGGGAAGCCGCCTCCAATTCACCCCTCCACTTT. The full variable domain, in which reference TRBV7-6 and TRBJ1-6 provide the parts outside the CDR3, is GAGVSQSPRYKVTKRGQDVALRCDPISGHVSLYWYRQALGQGPEFLTYFNYEAQQDKSGLPNDRFSAERPEGSISTLTIQRTEQRDSAMYRCASSLAGREAASNSPLHFGNGTRLTVT.